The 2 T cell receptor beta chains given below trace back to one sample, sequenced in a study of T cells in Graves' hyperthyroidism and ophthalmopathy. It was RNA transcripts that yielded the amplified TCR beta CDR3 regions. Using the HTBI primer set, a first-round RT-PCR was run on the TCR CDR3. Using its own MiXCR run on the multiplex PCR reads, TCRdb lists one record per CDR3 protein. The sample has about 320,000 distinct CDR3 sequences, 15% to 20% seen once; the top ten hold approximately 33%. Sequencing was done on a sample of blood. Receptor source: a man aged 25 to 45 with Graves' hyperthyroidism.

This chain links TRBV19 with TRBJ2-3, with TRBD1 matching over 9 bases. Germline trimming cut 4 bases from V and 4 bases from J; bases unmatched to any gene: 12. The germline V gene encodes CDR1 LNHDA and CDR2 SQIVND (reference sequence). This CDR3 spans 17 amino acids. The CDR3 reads CASSRLTGTGSPDTQYF. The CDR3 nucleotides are TGTGCCAGTAGTAGACTAACCGGGACAGGGAGTCCAGATACGCAGTATTTT.

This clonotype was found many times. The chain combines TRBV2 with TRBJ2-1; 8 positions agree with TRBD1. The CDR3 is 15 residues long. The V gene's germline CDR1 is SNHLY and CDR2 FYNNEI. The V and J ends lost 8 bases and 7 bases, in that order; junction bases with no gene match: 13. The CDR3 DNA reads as TGTGCCAGCGCCATGGGACAGGCTTCGGAGAATGAGCAGTTCTTC. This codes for CASAMGQASENEQFF.